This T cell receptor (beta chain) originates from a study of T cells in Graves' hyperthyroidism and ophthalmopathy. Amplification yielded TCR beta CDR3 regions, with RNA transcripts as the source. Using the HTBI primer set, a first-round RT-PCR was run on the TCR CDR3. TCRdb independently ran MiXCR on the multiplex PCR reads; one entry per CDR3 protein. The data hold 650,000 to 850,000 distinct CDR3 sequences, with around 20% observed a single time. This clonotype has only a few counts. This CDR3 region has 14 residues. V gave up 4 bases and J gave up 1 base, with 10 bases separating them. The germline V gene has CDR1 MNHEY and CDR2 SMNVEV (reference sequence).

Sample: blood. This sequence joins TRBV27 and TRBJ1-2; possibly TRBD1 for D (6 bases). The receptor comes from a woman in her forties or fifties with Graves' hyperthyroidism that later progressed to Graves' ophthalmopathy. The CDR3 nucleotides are TGTGCCAGCAGTTCAGGGGTTAATAACTATGGCTACACCTTC. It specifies CASSSGVNNYGYTF.